This is a list of T cell receptor beta chains from one sample in a study of T cell responses to AZD1222 COVID-19 vaccine. Data came from immunoSEQ multiplex PCR; TCRdb stores just in-frame clones and leaves some out. The sample comprises approximately 100,000 clones, 88% of which are singletons, and 9.5% to 15% rests with the top ten. Specimen: peripheral blood, collected on day 0 of MenACWY control vaccination. These receptor sequences come from an adult in good health. Each CDR3 is given with its conserved first and last residue. D genes are given only for firm matches. A row's size may be missing; if present it is once, few, many or a size class.

NA	TRBJ2-2	NA	TRBV7-2	CASSLDSGLPAGELFF	TGTGCCAGCAGCTTAGACTCAGGGCTACCCGCCGGGGAGCTGTTTTTT
once	TRBJ1-4	TRBD1	TRBV5-1	CASSFGQGGEKLFF	TGCGCCAGCAGCTTTGGACAGGGAGGCGAAAAACTGTTTTTT
NA	TRBJ2-7	NA	TRBV6-5	CASWGESSYEQYF	TGTGCCAGCTGGGGGGAGAGCTCCTACGAGCAGTACTTC
NA	TRBJ2-1	TRBD2	TRBV5-3	CARSLVDYGRAGNNEQFF	TGTGCCAGAAGCTTGGTCGACTACGGGAGGGCCGGCAACAATGAGCAGTTCTTC
NA	TRBJ2-1	TRBD2	TRBV4-3	CASSQVGLSSGGAYNEQFF	TGCGCCAGCAGCCAAGTTGGACTCTCGTCGGGAGGGGCCTACAATGAGCAGTTCTTC
NA	TRBJ1-6	NA	TRBV5-1	CASSQGTVDSPLHF	TGCGCCAGCAGCCAGGGGACGGTCGATTCACCCCTCCACTTT
NA	TRBJ2-7	TRBD2	TRBV28	CASSLYGTSGSYEQYF	TGTGCCAGCAGTCTATACGGGACTAGCGGCTCCTACGAGCAGTACTTC
NA	TRBJ1-4	NA	TRBV3-1/TRBV3-2	CASSQNDSPNEKLFF	TGTGCCAGCAGCCAGAACGACAGTCCTAATGAAAAACTGTTTTTT
NA	TRBJ2-7	TRBD1	TRBV29-1	CSGPWTGTPYEQYF	TGCAGCGGGCCTTGGACAGGGACACCCTACGAGCAGTACTTC
NA	TRBJ2-1	NA	TRBV27	CASSGGSYNEQFF	TGTGCCAGCAGTGGGGGCTCCTACAATGAGCAGTTCTTC
NA	TRBJ1-6	TRBD1	TRBV7-9	CASNRDRVLDSPLHF	TGTGCCAGCAACAGGGACAGGGTCTTGGATTCACCCCTCCACTTT
NA	TRBJ2-7	NA	TRBV6-5	CASTPTSKLNYEQYF	TGTGCCAGCACTCCTACTAGTAAGCTTAACTACGAGCAGTACTTC
NA	TRBJ2-2	NA	TRBV7-9	CASSIGPSNTGELFF	TGTGCCAGCAGCATTGGGCCGTCGAACACCGGGGAGCTGTTTTTT
NA	TRBJ2-2	NA	TRBV6-5	CASRPTLVGGELFF	TGTGCCAGCAGGCCGACCCTTGTCGGCGGGGAGCTGTTTTTT
few	TRBJ2-7	NA	TRBV9	CASSVGQLAYEQYF	TGTGCCAGCAGCGTAGGACAGCTAGCCTACGAGCAGTACTTC
NA	TRBJ2-1	NA	TRBV6-2/TRBV6-3	CASSYPKEQFF	TGTGCCAGCAGTTACCCCAAAGAACAGTTCTTC
NA	TRBJ2-3	NA	TRBV5-6	CASSLAQRSTDTQYF	TGTGCCAGCAGCTTGGCCCAGCGGAGCACAGATACGCAGTATTTT
NA	TRBJ1-2	NA	TRBV9	CASSERVRENYGYTF	TGTGCCAGCAGCGAAAGAGTCAGGGAGAACTATGGCTACACCTTC
NA	TRBJ1-1	NA	TRBV6-5	CASSYAPSVNTEAFF	TGTGCCAGCAGCTATGCCCCCTCCGTGAACACTGAAGCTTTCTTT
NA	TRBJ1-2	NA	TRBV4-2	CASSFAASRSSSYGYTF	TGTGCCAGCAGTTTCGCCGCCTCGCGATCCTCCTCGTATGGCTACACCTTC
NA	TRBJ1-4	NA	TRBV19	CASSIGATNEKLFF	TGTGCCAGTAGTATAGGGGCAACTAATGAAAAACTGTTTTTT
NA	TRBJ1-5	TRBD1	TRBV7-2	CASSLVAGGYQPQHF	TGTGCCAGCAGCTTAGTAGCAGGGGGATATCAGCCCCAGCATTTT
NA	TRBJ2-2	NA	TRBV28	CASRGGTGELFF	TGTGCCAGCAGGGGGGGCACCGGGGAGCTGTTTTTT
NA	TRBJ1-1	NA	TRBV6-2/TRBV6-3	CASTPFRRVGTEAFF	TGTGCCAGCACCCCGTTTCGTAGGGTGGGAACTGAAGCTTTCTTT
NA	TRBJ2-7	NA	TRBV19	CASKAGIPRYEQYF	TGTGCCAGTAAGGCGGGGATACCAAGATACGAGCAGTACTTC
few	TRBJ1-1	NA	TRBV4-1	CASSPRQLPRGTEAFF	TGCGCCAGCAGCCCACGACAGCTCCCACGTGGCACTGAAGCTTTCTTT
NA	TRBJ1-6	NA	TRBV7-2	CASSLGWGTHSPLHF	TGTGCCAGCAGCTTAGGTTGGGGGACACATTCACCCCTCCACTTT
NA	TRBJ2-3	TRBD2	TRBV15	CATSGGGEYTDTQYF	TGTGCCACCAGTGGCGGGGGAGAATACACAGATACGCAGTATTTT
NA	TRBJ1-2	NA	TRBV7-2	CASSLGWVGRYGYTF	TGTGCCAGCAGCCTAGGCTGGGTGGGCCGTTATGGCTACACCTTC
NA	TRBJ1-5	NA	TRBV20-1	CSASGDRNQPQHF	TGCAGTGCTAGTGGTGACAGGAATCAGCCCCAGCATTTT
NA	TRBJ2-7	TRBD2	TRBV10-3	CATGMTSVVYEQYF	TGTGCCACCGGCATGACTAGCGTTGTCTACGAGCAGTACTTC